This record concerns one TCR beta chain sequence. Its specific antigen is unknown. No base-level quality is on record; no much larger clone is a single base apart. TCRbeta CDR3 regions were amplified from genomic DNA by means of the immunoSEQ Assay, a bias-controlled multiplex PCR. From the authors' description of their analysis: The number of nucleated cells in each sample was estimated by amplification of reference gene primers within the assay. To quantify the absolute abundance of each unique TCRbeta CDR3 rearrangement, sequence reads were collapsed and filtered. For each sample, productive Simpson clonality was calculated as the square root of Simpson's diversity index over productive rearrangements. The immuneACCESS repertoire file appears here via TCRdb, limited to in-frame rearrangements. These files lack a portion of the clones; in checked studies, under half of the deficit traces to unresolved V genes, and the cause of the others is not known. V, J and clone size reflect that table, while D and trimming were determined from the DNA. The sample records some 130,000 clones, approximately 86% of which are singletons. The top ten constitute over 10% of the sample.

V lost 4 bases and J lost 0 bases; the stretch between them is 5 bases long. CDR1 is given as SGHRS and CDR2 as YFSETQ, both from the germline V gene. The CDR3 numbers 14 residues from cysteine through phenylalanine. Just the 42-base CDR3 DNA is kept, in frame starting at base 1. These data come from a study of blood T cell repertoires in COVID-19 (dated by TCRdb to about 2020). Regarding the research as a whole: Samples covering the acute and convalescent phases of COVID-19 were provided by collaborators in the United States, Italy and Spain. A freely available public database, intended as a resource for researchers studying the immune response to SARS-CoV-2, is where the repertoires were released. The prospective study material was composed of cDNA or gDNA derived from T cells, B-cell-depleted T cells, or PBMCs. The dataset comprised deeply sampled blood TCRbeta repertoires from subjects exposed to, actively infected with, or recovered from COVID-19. Nearly every sample came with metadata listing a de-identified subject ID, COVID-19 status, age in years and sex. Where available, HLA class I and class II types were obtained from metadata supplied by the sample provider rather than from assay-based typing. Samples came from the ongoing ImmuneRACE study (first 160 participants) plus 1,254 subjects from 6 global collaborators.

In Seattle, one collaborating source enrolled patients while the infection was active and tracked those patients longitudinally over the course of disease. The collaborating institutions used their own protocols to collect whole blood in K2EDTA tubes. For TCRbeta analysis, collaborators shipped samples in one of three forms: frozen whole blood, isolated PBMCs, or DNA extracted from either of those sample types. Study-level results and caveats: The amount of clinical and demographic metadata varied by source and participant and was provided uncurated.

The sample consisted of peripheral blood. This TCR derives from a woman between 70 and 85 years old with COVID-19, enrolled during active disease. This sequence uses TRBV5-1 and TRBJ2-6; confidence is insufficient to name the D gene. Here the CDR3 is given as CASSEASGANVLTF. The DNA sequence follows: TGCGCCAGCAGCGAGGCCTCTGGGGCCAACGTCCTGACTTTC.